This T cell receptor (beta chain) was identified in a study of graft-versus-host responses after intestinal transplantation. Study information: Each transplant was multivisceral, liver-intestinal, or isolated intestinal. Anti-thymocyte globulin induction, then tacrolimus and steroids for about three years, went to all recipients. Findings of the study overall: Maximum circulating GvH clone levels tracked with early post-transplant HvG decreases.

Germline-derived CDR1 and CDR2 are SGHNT and YENEEA. CDR3 length: 15 amino acids. The trim removed 3 bases at V and 8 bases at J, leaving 6 bases unmatched. Some clones are missing from TCRdb's copy, which holds only in-frame ones; the method was immunoSEQ multiplex PCR. The sample carries approximately 54,000 clones, about four fifths recorded once. This clone was found a few times. Its target is unknown. This TCR was sampled from a human donor who was the organ donor for an intestinal transplant. The sample in question was unstimulated CD4+ T cells sorted from spleen or lymph node cells, obtained before transplant. The chain uses TRBV11-3 and TRBJ2-1, with 11 bases aligning to TRBD2. Here the CDR3 DNA reads TGTGCCAGCAGCTTTAGCGGGGGGGCCAATGATGAGCAGTTCTTC. Translated: CASSFSGGANDEQFF. The full variable domain, rest sourced from reference TRBV11-3 and TRBJ2-1, is EAGVVQSPRYKIIEKKQPVAFWCNPISGHNTLYWYLQNLGQGPELLIRYENEEAVDDSQLPKDRFSAERLKGVDSTLKIQPAELGDSAVYLCASSFSGGANDEQFFGPGTRLTVL.